The text below deals with one T cell receptor beta chain. The sample belongs to a study of blood T cell repertoires in COVID-19. Study overall: Sources were T cells, B-cell-depleted T cells, or PBMCs; the material itself was cDNA or gDNA.

Method: immunoSEQ multiplex PCR; TCRdb's copy keeps in-frame clones and lacks some. The table includes a few hundred thousand clones, approximately 86% detected once. The germline V gene has CDR1 MNHNY and CDR2 SVGAGI (reference sequence). This CDR3 has 15 residues. Trimming cost V 2 bases and J 5 bases; bases outside gene matches: 6. This TCR came from a woman aged 70-85 years with active or convalescent COVID-19. Material for sequencing was peripheral blood. This sequence joins TRBV6-6 and TRBJ2-1; 7 bases line up with TRBD2. The CDR3 protein is CASSYPAGTHNEQFF. The CDR3 DNA sequence: TGTGCCAGCAGTTACCCAGCGGGGACCCACAATGAGCAGTTCTTC.